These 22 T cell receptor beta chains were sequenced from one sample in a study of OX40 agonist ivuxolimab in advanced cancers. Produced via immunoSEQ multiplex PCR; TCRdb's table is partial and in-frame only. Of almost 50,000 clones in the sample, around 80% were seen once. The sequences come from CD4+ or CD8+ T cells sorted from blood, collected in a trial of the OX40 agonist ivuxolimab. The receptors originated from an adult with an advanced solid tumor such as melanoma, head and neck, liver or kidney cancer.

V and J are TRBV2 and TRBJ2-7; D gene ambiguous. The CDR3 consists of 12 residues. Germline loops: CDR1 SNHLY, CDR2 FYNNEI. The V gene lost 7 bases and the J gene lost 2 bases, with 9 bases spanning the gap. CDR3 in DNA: TGTGCCAGCAAACGTGAAACCTACGAGCAGTACTTC. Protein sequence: CASKRETYEQYF.

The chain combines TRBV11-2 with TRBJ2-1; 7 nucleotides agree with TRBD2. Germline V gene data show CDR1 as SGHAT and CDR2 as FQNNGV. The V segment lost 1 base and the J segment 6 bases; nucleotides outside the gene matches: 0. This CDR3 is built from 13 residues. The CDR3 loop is CASSLGEGNEQFF. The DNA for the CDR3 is TGTGCCAGCAGCTTAGGGGAGGGCAATGAGCAGTTCTTC.

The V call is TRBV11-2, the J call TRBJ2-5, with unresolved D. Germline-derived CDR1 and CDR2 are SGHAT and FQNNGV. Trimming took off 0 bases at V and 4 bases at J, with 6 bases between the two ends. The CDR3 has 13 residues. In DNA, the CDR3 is TGTGCCAGCAGCTTAGAGCCTTCAGAGACCCAGTACTTC. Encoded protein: CASSLEPSETQYF.

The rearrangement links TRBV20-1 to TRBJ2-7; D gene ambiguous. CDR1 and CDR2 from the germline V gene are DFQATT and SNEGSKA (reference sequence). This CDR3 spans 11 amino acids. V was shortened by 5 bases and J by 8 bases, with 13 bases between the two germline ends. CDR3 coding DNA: TGCAGTGCTGTGATCGCTCCTCAGCAGTACTTC. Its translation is CSAVIAPQQYF.

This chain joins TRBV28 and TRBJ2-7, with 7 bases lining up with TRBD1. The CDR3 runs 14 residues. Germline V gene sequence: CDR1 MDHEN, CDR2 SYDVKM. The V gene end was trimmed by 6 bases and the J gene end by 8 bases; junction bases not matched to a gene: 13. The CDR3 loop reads CASSPSHRGAKQYF. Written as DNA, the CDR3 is TGTGCCAGCAGCCCGTCCCACAGGGGTGCTAAGCAGTACTTC.

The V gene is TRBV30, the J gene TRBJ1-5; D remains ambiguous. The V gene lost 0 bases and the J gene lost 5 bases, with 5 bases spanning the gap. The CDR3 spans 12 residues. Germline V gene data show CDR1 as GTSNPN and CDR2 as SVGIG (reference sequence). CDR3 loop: CAWSVTDQPQHF. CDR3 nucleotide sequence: TGTGCCTGGAGTGTAACCGATCAGCCCCAGCATTTT.

In DNA, the CDR3 is TGCGCCAGCAGCTTGGGACTACGTGAGACCCAGTACTTC. Translation gives CASSLGLRETQYF. This chain links TRBV5-1 with TRBJ2-5; perhaps TRBD2 as D (5 bases). CDR3 length: 13 amino acids. V was cut by 0 bases and J by 5 bases, with 8 bases left in between. From germline, CDR1 is SGHRS and CDR2 YFSETQ.

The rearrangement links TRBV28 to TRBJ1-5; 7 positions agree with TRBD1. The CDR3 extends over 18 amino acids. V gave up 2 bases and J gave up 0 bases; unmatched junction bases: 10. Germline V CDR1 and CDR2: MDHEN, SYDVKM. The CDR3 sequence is CASSLLGTETYSNQPQHF. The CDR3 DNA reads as TGTGCCAGCAGTTTACTGGGGACAGAGACATATAGCAATCAGCCCCAGCATTTT.

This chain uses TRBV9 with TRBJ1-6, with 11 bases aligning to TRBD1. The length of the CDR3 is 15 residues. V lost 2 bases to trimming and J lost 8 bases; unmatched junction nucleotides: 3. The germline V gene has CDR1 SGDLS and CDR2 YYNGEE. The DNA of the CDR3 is TGTGCCAGCAGCGTGGGGACAGGGGGGGATTCACCCCTCCACTTT. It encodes CASSVGTGGDSPLHF.

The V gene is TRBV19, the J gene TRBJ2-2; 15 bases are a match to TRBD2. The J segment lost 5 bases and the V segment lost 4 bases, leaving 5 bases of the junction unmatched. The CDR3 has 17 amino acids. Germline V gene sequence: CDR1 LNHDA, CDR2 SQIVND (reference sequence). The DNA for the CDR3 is TGTGCCAGTAGTAGGGGACTAGCGGGAGGTGGTACCGGGGAGCTGTTTTTT. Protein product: CASSRGLAGGGTGELFF.

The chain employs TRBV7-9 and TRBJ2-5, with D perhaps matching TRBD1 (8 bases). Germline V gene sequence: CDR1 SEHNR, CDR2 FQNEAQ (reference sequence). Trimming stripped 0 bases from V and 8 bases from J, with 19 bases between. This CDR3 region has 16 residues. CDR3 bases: TGTGCCAGCAGCTTAGCCCAGGGGGGGACAGGAGGAACCCAGTACTTC. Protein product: CASSLAQGGTGGTQYF.

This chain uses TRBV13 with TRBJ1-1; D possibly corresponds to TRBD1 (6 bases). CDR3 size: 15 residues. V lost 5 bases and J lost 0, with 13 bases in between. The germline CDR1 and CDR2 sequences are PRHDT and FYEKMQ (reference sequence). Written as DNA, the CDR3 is TGTGCCAGCAGCCCCGAAAGGGGGGTGAACACTGAAGCTTTCTTT. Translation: CASSPERGVNTEAFF.

CDR3 in amino acids: CASSLSDTGHEQYF. The CDR3 region has the DNA TGCGCCAGCAGCTTATCGGACACCGGCCACGAGCAGTACTTC. This chain joins TRBV5-1 and TRBJ2-7, with TRBD1 as a possible D gene (5 bases). Trimming removed 2 bases at V and 5 bases at J, with 14 bases between. This CDR3 is 14 amino acids long. Germline CDR1 reads SGHRS; CDR2 reads YFSETQ.

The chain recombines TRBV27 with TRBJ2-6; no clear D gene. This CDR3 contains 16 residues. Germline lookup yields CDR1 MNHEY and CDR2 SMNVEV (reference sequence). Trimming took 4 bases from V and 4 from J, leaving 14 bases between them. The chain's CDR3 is CASSWSMAAGANVLTF. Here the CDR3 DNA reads TGTGCCAGCAGTTGGTCTATGGCGGCGGGGGCCAACGTCCTGACTTTC.

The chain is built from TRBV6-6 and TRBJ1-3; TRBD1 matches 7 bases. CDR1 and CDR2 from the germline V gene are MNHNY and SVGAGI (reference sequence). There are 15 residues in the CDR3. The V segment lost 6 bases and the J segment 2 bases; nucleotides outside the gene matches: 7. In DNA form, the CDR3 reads TGTGCCAGCAGGGCCCCGGGACAGCCTGGAAACACCATATATTTT. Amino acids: CASRAPGQPGNTIYF.

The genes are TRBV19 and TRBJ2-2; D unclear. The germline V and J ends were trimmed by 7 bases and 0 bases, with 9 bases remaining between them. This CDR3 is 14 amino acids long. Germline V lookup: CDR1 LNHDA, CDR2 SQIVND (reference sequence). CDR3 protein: CASKNLANTGELFF. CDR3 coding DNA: TGTGCCAGTAAGAATCTCGCGAACACCGGGGAGCTGTTTTTT.

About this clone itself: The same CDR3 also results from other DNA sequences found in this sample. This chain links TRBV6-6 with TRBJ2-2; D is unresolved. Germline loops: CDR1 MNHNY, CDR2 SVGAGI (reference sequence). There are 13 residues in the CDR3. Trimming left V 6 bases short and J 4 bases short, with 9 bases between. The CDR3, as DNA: TGTGCCAGCAGCCAGATCTCCACCGGGGAGCTGTTTTTT. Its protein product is CASSQISTGELFF.

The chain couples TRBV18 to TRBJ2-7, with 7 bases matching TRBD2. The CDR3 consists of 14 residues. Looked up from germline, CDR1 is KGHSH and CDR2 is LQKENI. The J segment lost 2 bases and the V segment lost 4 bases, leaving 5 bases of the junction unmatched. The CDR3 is CASSRGSLTYEQYF. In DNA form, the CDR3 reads TGTGCCAGCTCACGCGGGAGTCTGACCTACGAGCAGTACTTC.

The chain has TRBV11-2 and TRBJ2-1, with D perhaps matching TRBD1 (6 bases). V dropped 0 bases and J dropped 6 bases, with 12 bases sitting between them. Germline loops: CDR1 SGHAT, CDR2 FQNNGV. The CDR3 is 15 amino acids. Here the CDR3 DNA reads TGTGCCAGCAGCTTAGACTCGACAGGTATCAATGAGCAGTTCTTC. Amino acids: CASSLDSTGINEQFF.

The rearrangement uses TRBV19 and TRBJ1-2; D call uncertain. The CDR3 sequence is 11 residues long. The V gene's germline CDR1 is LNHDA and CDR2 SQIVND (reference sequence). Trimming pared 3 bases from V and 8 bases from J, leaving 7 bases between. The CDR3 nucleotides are TGTGCCAGTAGTATTTCATCCGGCTACACCTTC. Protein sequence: CASSISSGYTF.

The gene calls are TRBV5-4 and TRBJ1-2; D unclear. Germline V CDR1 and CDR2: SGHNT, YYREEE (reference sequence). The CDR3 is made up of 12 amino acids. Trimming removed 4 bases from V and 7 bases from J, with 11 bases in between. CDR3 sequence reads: CASSLVGFGYTF. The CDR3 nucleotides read TGTGCCAGCAGCCTCGTGGGTTTTGGCTACACCTTC.

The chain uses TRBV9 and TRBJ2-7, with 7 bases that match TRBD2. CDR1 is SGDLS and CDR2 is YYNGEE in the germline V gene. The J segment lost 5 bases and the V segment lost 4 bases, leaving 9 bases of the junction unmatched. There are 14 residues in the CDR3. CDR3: CASSPLGGRNEQYF. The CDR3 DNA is TGTGCCAGCAGCCCCTTGGGCGGGAGAAACGAGCAGTACTTC. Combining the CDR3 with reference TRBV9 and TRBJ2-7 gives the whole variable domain DSGVTQTPKHLITATGQRVTLRCSPRSGDLSVYWYQQSLDQGLQFLIQYYNGEERAKGNILERFSAQQFPDLHSELNLSSLELGDSALYFCASSPLGGRNEQYFGPGTRLTVT.